The clone carrying this TCR beta chain was observed many times. Its specificity is not known. Method: immunoSEQ multiplex PCR; TCRdb's copy keeps in-frame clones and lacks some. There are tens of thousands of clones in the sample, none observed a single time. The sample is drawn from a study of T cells after posttransplantation cyclophosphamide. Study-level points and caveats: Recipient CMV seropositivity and CMV reactivation strongly tracked TRB clonality. Skin or GI-infiltrating T cells shared few TRB sequences with blood. Later blood repertoires were often dominated by clones from the donor CD8+ memory compartment.

The related graft donor's blood sample was taken on the day of bone marrow donation. Material: PBMCs. The source is a man between 40 and 49 years old in good health, CMV-negative, and a related stem cell transplant donor.

CDR3 in DNA: TGTGCCAGCAGCCAAGATATTAATCAGCCCCAGCATTTT. Its translation is CASSQDINQPQHF. This chain joins TRBV14 and TRBJ1-5; D is uncertain. Looked up from germline, CDR1 is SGHDN and CDR2 is FVKESK. Between the trimmed V and J ends, which lost 0 bases and 4 bases, there was a span of 4 bases. CDR3 length: 13 residues. The full variable domain, completed using reference TRBV14 and TRBJ1-5, is EAGVTQFPSHSVIEKGQTVTLRCDPISGHDNLYWYRRVMGKEIKFLLHFVKESKQDESGMPNNRFLAERTGGTYSTLKVQPAELEDSGVYFCASSQDINQPQHFGDGTRLSIL.